The 3 T cell receptor beta chains in this list originate from one sample, sequenced in a study of memory CD4+ T cells and cytomegalovirus serostatus (dated by TCRdb to about 2019). The library was generated by the immunoSEQ multiplex PCR assay. TCRdb limited this immuneACCESS table to in-frame rearrangements with V and J called. A share of clones is missing; checked studies link under half to unresolved V genes, and the rest is unexplained. This sample has roughly 40,000 clones in its table, and around three quarters of those were observed once. The ten largest clonotypes hold around 1.1% of the sample. Single viable CD3+CD4+CD8-CD45RO+ cells were sorted as memory CD4+ T cells on a FACSAria II. Source material: memory CD4+ T cells from blood. The receptor source for this set is an adult in good health and CMV-seronegative.

The rearrangement joins TRBV11-2 to TRBJ1-2, with a possible D match to TRBD1 (6 bases). V lost 5 bases and J 4 bases, leaving 17 bases between the germline ends. Germline V gives CDR1 SGHAT, CDR2 FQNNGV. The CDR3 covers 15 residues. The CDR3 region has the DNA TGTGCCAGCAGCCTCCGGGCGGACAGCCCCTATGGCTACACCTTC. Amino acid sequence: CASSLRADSPYGYTF.

The chain links TRBV5-1 to TRBJ1-4, with D hard to call. The CDR3 has 13 amino acids. V shed 0 bases and J shed 4 bases, with 4 bases lying between them. The germline CDR1 and CDR2 sequences are SGHRS and YFSETQ. The CDR3 DNA follows: TGCGCCAGCAGCTTGGCTGTTAATGAAAAACTGTTTTTT. Its translation is CASSLAVNEKLFF.

The chain combines TRBV19 with TRBJ1-1, with 7 bases identical to TRBD1. The junction had 3 bases not matched to a gene; V was cut back by 1 base and J by 1 base. The CDR3 runs 15 residues. The germline V gene encodes CDR1 LNHDA and CDR2 SQIVND (reference sequence). The CDR3, as DNA: TGTGCCAGTAGTATAGCCGGGACAGCGAACACTGAAGCTTTCTTT. It is translated as CASSIAGTANTEAFF.